Listed below are T cell receptor beta chains from one sample, sequenced in a study of CD4 T cells in relation to SARS-CoV-2 and coronaviruses. These receptors' antigens are unknown. Repertoires were generated with immunoSEQ multiplex PCR, while TCRdb's copy carries only in-frame clones and drops some. The repertoire holds some 19,000 clones, with 70% to 85% as singletons. Sequenced input: CD4+ T cells from PBMCs, cultured in vitro. The source is a human donor in good health. CDR3s leave out the opening cysteine and the closing phenylalanine or tryptophan. A D gene is named only where the DNA matches it firmly.

len	d_gene	v_gene	j_gene	CDR3aa
14	.	TRBV2	TRBJ2-5	ASRGYAEWYQETQY
14	TRBD1	TRBV27	TRBJ1-5	ASSRGTGVGGQPQH
14	TRBD2	TRBV4-2	TRBJ2-7	ASSQVTSGRGYEQY
13	TRBD1	TRBV7-6	TRBJ2-7	ASSGSGTGGREQY
12	.	TRBV9	TRBJ1-1	ASSVAGTNTEAF
13	.	TRBV7-2	TRBJ1-2	ASSLAQGTQYGYT
11	.	TRBV6-5	TRBJ1-6	ASSPRGNSPLH
12	TRBD2	TRBV30	TRBJ2-1	AWKGLAGRNEQF
13	TRBD2	TRBV7-2	TRBJ2-1	ASSLTSGGAFEQF
14	TRBD1	TRBV9	TRBJ2-4	ASSPGTAQDKNIQY
13	.	TRBV11-2	TRBJ2-2	ASSPLRGFGGELF